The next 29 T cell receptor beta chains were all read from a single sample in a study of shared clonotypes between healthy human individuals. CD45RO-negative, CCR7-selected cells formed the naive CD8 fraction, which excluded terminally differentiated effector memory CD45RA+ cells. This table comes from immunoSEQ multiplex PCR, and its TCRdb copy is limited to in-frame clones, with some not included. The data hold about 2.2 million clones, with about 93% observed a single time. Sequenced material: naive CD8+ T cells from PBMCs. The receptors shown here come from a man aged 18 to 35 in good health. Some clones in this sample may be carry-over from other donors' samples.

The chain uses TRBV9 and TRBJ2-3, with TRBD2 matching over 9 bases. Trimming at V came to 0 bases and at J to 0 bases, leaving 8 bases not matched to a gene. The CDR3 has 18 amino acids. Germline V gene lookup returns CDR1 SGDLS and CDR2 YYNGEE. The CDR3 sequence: CASSVDLREGRSTDTQYF. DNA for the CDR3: TGTGCCAGCAGCGTAGATCTGCGGGAGGGCAGGAGCACAGATACGCAGTATTTT.

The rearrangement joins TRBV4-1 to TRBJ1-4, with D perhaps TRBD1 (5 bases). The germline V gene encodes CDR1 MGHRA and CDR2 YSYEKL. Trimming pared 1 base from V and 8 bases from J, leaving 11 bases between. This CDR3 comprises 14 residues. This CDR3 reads CASSQVRRDEKLFF. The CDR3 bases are TGCGCCAGCAGCCAAGTACGCAGGGACGAAAAACTGTTTTTT.

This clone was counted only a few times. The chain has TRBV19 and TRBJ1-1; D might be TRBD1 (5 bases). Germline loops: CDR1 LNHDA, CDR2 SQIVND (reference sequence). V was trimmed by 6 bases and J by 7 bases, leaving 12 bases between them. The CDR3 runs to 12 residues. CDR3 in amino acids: CASSLIRGEAFF. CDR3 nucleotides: TGTGCCAGTAGCCTTATTAGGGGTGAAGCTTTCTTT.

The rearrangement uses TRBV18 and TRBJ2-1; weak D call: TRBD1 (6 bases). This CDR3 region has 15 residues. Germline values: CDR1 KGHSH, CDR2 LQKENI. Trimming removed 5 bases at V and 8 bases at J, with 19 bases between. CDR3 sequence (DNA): TGTGCCAGCTCAACGGGAATTCCTAAGGGGGATGAGCAGTTCTTC. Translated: CASSTGIPKGDEQFF.

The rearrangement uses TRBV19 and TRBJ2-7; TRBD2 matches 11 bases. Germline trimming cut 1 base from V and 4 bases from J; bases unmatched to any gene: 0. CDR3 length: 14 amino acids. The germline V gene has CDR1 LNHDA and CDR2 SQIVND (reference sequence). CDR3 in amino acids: CASSIASGRYEQYF. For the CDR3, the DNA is TGTGCCAGTAGTATAGCTAGCGGGAGGTACGAGCAGTACTTC. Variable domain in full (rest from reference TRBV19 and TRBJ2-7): DGGITQSPKYLFRKEGQNVTLSCEQNLNHDAMYWYRQDPGQGLRLIYYSQIVNDFQKGDIAEGYSVSREKKESFPLTVTSAQKNPTAFYLCASSIASGRYEQYFGPGTRLTVT.

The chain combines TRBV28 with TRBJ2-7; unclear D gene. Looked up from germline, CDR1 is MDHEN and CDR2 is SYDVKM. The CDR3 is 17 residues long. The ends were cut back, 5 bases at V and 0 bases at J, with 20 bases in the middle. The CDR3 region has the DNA TGTGCCAGCAGTGCTATCCCCTCCGAGTGGAGCTCCTACGAGCAGTACTTC. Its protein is CASSAIPSEWSSYEQYF.

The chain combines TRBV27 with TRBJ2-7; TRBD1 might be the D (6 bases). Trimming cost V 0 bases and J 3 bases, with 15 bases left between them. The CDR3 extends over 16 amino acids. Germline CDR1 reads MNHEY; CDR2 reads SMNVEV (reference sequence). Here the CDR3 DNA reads TGTGCCAGCAGTTTATCGAGACAGGCCCCCTTCTACGAGCAGTACTTC. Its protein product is CASSLSRQAPFYEQYF.

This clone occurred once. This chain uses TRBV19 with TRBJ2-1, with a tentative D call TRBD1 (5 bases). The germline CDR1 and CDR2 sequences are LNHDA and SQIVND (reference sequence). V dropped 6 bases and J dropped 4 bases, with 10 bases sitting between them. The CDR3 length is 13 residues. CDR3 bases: TGTGCCAGTAGAATGACAGATTACAATGAGCAGTTCTTC. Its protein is CASRMTDYNEQFF.

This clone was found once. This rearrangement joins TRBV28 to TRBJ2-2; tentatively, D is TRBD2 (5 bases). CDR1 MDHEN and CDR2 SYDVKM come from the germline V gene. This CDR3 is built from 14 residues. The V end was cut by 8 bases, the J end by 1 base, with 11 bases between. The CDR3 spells CASQESGNTGELFF. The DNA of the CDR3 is TGTGCCAGCCAGGAAAGCGGGAACACCGGGGAGCTGTTTTTT. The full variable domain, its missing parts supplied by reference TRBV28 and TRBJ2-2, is DVKVTQSSRYLVKRTGEKVFLECVQDMDHENMFWYRQDPGLGLRLIYFSYDVKMKEKGDIPEGYSVSREKKERFSLILESASTNQTSMYLCASQESGNTGELFFGEGSRLTVL.

The CDR3 loop reads CASSWGTPSSYNEQFF. For the CDR3, the DNA is TGTGCCAGCAGTTGGGGGACCCCCAGCTCCTACAATGAGCAGTTCTTC. This chain connects TRBV6-6 to TRBJ2-1; the D call may be TRBD1 or TRBD2 (5 bases each). V gave up 4 bases and J gave up 0 bases, with 13 bases separating them. The CDR3 sequence is 16 residues long. CDR1 and CDR2 from the germline V gene are MNHNY and SVGAGI (reference sequence).

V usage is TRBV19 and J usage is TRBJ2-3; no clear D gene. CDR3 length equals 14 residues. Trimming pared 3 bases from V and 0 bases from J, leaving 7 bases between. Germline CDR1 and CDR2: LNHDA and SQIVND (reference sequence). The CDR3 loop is CASSMRLSTDTQYF. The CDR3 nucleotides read TGTGCCAGTAGTATGCGGTTAAGCACAGATACGCAGTATTTT.

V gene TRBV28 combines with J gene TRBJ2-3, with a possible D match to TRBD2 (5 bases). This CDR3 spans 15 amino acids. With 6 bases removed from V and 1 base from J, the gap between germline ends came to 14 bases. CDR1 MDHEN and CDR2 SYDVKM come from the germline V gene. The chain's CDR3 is CASSGVQTRTDTQYF. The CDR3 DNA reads TGTGCCAGCAGCGGGGTTCAGACGCGCACAGATACGCAGTATTTT.

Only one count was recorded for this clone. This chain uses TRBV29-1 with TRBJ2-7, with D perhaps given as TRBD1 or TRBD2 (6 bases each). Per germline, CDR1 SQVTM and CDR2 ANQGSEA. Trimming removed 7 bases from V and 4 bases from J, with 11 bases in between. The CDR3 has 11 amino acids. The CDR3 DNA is TGCAGCGCCGGAGGGGGTTACGAGCAGTACTTC. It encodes CSAGGGYEQYF.

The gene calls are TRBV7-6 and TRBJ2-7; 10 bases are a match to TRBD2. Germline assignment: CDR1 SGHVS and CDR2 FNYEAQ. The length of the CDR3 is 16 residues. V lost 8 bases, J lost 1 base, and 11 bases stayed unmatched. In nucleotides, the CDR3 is TGTGCCAGCTCCCAGCGGGAGGGCCATATTTCCTACGAGCAGTACTTC. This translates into CASSQREGHISYEQYF. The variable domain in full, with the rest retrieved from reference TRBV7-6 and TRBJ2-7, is GAGVSQSPRYKVTKRGQDVALRCDPISGHVSLYWYRQALGQGPEFLTYFNYEAQQDKSGLPNDRFSAERPEGSISTLTIQRTEQRDSAMYRCASSQREGHISYEQYFGPGTRLTVT.

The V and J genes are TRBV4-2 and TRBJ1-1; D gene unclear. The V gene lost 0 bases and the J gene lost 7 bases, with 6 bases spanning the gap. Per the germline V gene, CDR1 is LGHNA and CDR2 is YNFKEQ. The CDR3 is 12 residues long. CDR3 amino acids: CASSQDRLEAFF. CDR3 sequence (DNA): TGTGCCAGCAGCCAAGATCGGCTTGAAGCTTTCTTT.

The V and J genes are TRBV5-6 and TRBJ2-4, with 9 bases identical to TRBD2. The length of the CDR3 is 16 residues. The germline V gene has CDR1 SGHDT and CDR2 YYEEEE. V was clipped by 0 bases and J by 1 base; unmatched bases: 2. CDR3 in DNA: TGTGCCAGCAGCTTGGCGGCGGGAGGGGCCAAAAACATTCAGTACTTC. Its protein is CASSLAAGGAKNIQYF.

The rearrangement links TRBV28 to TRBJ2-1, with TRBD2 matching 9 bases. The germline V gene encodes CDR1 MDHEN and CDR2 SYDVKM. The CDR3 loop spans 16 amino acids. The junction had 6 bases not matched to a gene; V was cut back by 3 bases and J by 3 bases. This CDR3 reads CASSFISGSVYNEQFF. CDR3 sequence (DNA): TGTGCCAGCAGTTTTATTAGCGGGAGTGTCTACAATGAGCAGTTCTTC. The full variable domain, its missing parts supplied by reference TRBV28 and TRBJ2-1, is DVKVTQSSRYLVKRTGEKVFLECVQDMDHENMFWYRQDPGLGLRLIYFSYDVKMKEKGDIPEGYSVSREKKERFSLILESASTNQTSMYLCASSFISGSVYNEQFFGPGTRLTVL.

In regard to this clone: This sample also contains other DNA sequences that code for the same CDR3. The CDR3 nucleotides are TGTGCCAGCAGCTTGGCCGTAACAGATACGCAGTATTTT. Its protein product is CASSLAVTDTQYF. The chain recombines TRBV5-6 with TRBJ2-3, with D hard to call. Germline V CDR1 and CDR2: SGHDT, YYEEEE. V lost 0 bases and J 3 bases, leaving 5 bases between the germline ends. The CDR3 sequence is 13 residues long. The entire variable domain, with the rest obtained from reference TRBV5-6 and TRBJ2-3, is as follows: DAGVTQSPTHLIKTRGQQVTLRCSPKSGHDTVSWYQQALGQGPQFIFQYYEEEERQRGNFPDRFSGHQFPNYSSELNVNALLLGDSALYLCASSLAVTDTQYFGPGTRLTVL.

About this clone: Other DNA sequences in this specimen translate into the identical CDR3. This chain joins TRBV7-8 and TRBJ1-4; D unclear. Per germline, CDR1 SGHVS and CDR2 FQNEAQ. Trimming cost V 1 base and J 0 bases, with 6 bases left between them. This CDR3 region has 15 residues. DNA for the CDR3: TGTGCCAGCAGCTTAGTATCCGCAACTAATGAAAAACTGTTTTTT. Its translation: CASSLVSATNEKLFF.

CDR3 amino acids: CAWSVEGTSEAFF. In nucleotides, the CDR3 is TGTGCCTGGAGTGTGGAGGGGACGTCTGAAGCTTTCTTT. The chain is built from TRBV30 and TRBJ1-1; D might be TRBD1 (5 bases). The CDR3 is made up of 13 amino acids. Germline CDR1 is GTSNPN and CDR2 is SVGIG (reference sequence). Trimming took off 0 bases at V and 6 bases at J, with 11 bases between the two ends.

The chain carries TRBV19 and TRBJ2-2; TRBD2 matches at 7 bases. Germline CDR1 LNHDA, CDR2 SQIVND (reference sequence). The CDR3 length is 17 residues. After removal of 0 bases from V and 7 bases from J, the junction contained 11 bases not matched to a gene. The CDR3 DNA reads TGTGCCAGTAGTATAGAGGGGGGGTACTACCCCAGCGGGGAGCTGTTTTTT. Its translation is CASSIEGGYYPSGELFF.

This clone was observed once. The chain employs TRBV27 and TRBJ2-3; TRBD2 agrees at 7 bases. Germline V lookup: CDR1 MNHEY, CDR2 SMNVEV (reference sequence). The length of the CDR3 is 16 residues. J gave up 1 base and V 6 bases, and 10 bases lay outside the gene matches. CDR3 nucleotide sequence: TGTGCCAGCAGCCCCTCGGCGGGAGCGCGCACAGATACGCAGTATTTT. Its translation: CASSPSAGARTDTQYF.

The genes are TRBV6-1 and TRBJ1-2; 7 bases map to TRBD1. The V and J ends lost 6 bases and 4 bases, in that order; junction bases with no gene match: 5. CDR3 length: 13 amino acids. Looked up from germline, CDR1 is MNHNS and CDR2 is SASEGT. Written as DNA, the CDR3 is TGTGCCAGCAGGTCGAGGGGGCTCTATGGCTACACCTTC. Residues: CASRSRGLYGYTF.

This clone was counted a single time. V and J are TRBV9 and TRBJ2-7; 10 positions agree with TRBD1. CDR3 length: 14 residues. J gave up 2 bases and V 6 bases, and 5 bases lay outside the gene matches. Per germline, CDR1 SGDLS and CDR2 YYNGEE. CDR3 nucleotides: TGTGCCAGCAACCCAGGACAGGGGGCCTACGAGCAGTACTTC. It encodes CASNPGQGAYEQYF.

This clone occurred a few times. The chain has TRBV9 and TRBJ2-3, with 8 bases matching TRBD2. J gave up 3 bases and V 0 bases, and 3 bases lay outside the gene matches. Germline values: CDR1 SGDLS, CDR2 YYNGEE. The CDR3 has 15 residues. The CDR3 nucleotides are TGTGCCAGCAGCGTAGTGAGCGGGAGAACAGATACGCAGTATTTT. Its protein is CASSVVSGRTDTQYF.

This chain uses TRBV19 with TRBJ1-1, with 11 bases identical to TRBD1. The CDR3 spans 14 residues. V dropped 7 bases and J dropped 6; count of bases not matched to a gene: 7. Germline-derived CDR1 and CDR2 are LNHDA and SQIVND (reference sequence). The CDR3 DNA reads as TGTGCCAGTATCGGGACAGGGGGATTGGCTGAAGCTTTCTTT. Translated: CASIGTGGLAEAFF.

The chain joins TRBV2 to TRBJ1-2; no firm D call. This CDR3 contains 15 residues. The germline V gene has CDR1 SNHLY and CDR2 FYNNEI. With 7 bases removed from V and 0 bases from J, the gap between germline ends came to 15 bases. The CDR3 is CASIEFGLPNYGYTF. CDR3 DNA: TGTGCCAGCATCGAATTCGGGCTCCCTAACTATGGCTACACCTTC.

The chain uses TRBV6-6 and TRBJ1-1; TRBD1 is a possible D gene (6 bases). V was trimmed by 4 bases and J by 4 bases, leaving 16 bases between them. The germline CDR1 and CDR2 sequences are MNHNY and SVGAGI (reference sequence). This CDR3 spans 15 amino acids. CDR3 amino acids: CASSWSGTLSTEAFF. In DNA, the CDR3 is TGTGCCAGCAGTTGGTCCGGGACACTCTCCACTGAAGCTTTCTTT.

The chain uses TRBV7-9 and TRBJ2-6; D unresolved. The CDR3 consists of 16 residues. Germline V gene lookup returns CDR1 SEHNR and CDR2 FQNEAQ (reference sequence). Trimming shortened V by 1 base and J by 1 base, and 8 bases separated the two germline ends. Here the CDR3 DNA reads TGTGCCAGCAGCTTAGGGGGAAATTCTGGGGCCAACGTCCTGACTTTC. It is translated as CASSLGGNSGANVLTF.